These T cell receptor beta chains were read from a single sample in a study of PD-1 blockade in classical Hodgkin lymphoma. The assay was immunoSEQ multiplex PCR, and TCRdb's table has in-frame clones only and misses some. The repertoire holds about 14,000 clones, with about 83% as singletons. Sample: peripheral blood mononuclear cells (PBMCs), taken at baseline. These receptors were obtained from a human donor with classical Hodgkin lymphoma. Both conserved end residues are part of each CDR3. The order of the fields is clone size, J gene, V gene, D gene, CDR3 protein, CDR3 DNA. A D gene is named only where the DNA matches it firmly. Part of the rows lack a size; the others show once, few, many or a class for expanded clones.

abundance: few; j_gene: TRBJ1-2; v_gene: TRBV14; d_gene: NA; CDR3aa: CASSQGEGNYGYTF; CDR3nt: TGTGCCAGCAGCCAAGGCGAAGGGAACTATGGCTACACCTTC
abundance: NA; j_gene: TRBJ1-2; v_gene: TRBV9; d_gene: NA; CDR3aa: CASSGRDGYTF; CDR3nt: TGTGCCAGCAGCGGCAGGGATGGCTACACCTTC
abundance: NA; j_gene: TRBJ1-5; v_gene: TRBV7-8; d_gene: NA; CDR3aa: CASSLARLQEQPQHF; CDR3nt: TGTGCCAGCAGCTTAGCGCGCCTCCAGGAGCAGCCCCAGCATTTT
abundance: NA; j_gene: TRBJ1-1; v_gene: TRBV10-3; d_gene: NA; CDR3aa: CAIRISGGRNTEAFF; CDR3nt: TGTGCCATCAGGATTTCGGGGGGCCGTAACACTGAAGCTTTCTTT
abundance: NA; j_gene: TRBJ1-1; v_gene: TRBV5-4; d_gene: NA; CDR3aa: CASSSGGGGGRNTEAFF; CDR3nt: TGTGCCAGCAGCTCCGGTGGGGGCGGGGGGAGGAACACTGAAGCTTTCTTT
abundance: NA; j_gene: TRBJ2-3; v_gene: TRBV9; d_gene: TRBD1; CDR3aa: CASSAVGQGAADTQYF; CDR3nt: TGTGCCAGCAGCGCCGTGGGACAGGGGGCGGCAGATACGCAGTATTTT
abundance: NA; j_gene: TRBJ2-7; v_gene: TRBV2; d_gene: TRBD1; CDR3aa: CASSSGQTYEQYF; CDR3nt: TGTGCCAGCAGTTCGGGACAGACCTACGAGCAGTACTTC
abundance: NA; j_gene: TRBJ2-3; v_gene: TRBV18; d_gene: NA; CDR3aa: CASSPGVGTDTQYF; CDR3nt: TGTGCCAGCTCACCTGGCGTGGGCACAGATACGCAGTATTTT
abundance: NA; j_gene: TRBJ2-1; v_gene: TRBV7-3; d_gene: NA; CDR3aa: CASSLTQGPSRYNEQFF; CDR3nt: TGTGCCAGCAGCTTAACACAGGGTCCTTCCCGCTACAATGAGCAGTTCTTC
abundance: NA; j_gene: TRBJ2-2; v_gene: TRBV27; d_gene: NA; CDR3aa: CASSLSRASGELFF; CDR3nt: TGTGCCAGCAGTTTGAGCAGGGCCTCCGGGGAGCTGTTTTTT
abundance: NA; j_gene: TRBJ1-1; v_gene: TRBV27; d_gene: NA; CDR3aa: CASSLSVRDVEAFF; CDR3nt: TGTGCCAGCAGTTTATCGGTGAGGGACGTTGAAGCTTTCTTT
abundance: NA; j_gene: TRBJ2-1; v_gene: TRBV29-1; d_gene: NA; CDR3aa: CSVDIRNNEQFF; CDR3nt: TGCAGCGTTGACATTCGTAACAATGAGCAGTTCTTC
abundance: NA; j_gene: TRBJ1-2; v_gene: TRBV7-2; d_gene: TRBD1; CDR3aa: CASSFAGGRDGYTF; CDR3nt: TGTGCCAGCAGCTTCGCAGGGGGACGAGATGGCTACACCTTC
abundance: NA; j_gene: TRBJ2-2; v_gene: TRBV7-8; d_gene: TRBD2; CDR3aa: CASSFSGGSRNTGELFF; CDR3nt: TGTGCCAGCAGCTTTAGCGGGGGGTCACGGAACACCGGGGAGCTGTTTTTT
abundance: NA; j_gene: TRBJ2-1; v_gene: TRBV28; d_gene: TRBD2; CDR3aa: CASSLPGGPQFF; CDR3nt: TGTGCCAGCAGTTTACCGGGGGGGCCGCAGTTCTTC
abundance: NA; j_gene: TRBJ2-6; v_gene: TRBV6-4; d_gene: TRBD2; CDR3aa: CASSDSGSSGANVLTF; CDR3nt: TGTGCCAGCAGTGACAGCGGGAGCTCTGGGGCCAACGTCCTGACTTTC
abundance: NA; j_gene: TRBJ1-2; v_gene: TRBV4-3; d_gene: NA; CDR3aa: CASSQDPSGDYGYTF; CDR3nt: TGCGCCAGCAGCCAAGATCCATCAGGGGACTATGGCTACACCTTC
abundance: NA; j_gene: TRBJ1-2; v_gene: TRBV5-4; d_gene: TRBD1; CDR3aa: CASSLGQGAWDGYTF; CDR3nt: TGTGCCAGCAGCTTGGGACAGGGGGCGTGGGATGGCTACACCTTC
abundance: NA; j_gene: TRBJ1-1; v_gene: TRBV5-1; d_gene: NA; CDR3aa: CASSLGTYPPEAFF; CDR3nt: TGCGCCAGCAGCTTGGGGACCTATCCACCTGAAGCTTTCTTT
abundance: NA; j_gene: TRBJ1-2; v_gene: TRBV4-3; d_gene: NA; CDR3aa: CASSHIPPRQLSYGYTF; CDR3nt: TGCGCCAGCAGCCATATCCCGCCCAGACAGCTGTCCTATGGCTACACCTTC
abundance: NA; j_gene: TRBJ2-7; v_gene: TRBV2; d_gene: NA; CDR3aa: CASSEYGAYEQYF; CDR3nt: TGTGCCAGCAGTGAATATGGGGCCTACGAGCAGTACTTC
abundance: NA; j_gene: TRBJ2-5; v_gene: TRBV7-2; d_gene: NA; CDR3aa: CASSSRQWAYETQYF; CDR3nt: TGTGCCAGCAGCTCCCGACAGTGGGCGTATGAGACCCAGTACTTC
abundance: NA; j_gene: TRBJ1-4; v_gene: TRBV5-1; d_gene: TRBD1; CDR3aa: CASSLLGQGATNEKLFF; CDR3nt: TGCGCCAGCAGCTTGTTGGGACAGGGGGCCACTAATGAAAAACTGTTTTTT
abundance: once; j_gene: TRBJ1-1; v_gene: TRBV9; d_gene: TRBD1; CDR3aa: CASSPSTGGSTTEAFF; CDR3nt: TGTGCCAGCAGCCCCAGTACAGGGGGCTCCACGACTGAAGCTTTCTTT